This T cell receptor beta chain was retrieved from a study of neurological immune-mediated disorders. Across the study: Secondary progressive cases numbered 3 among the 35 or so multiple sclerosis patients, while the other 31 were relapsing-remitting. Whole-study findings and limits: HTLV-1-associated myelopathy led in TCR clonal expansion, while multiple sclerosis ranked lowest, below healthy controls. Across subjects, expanded clones had no CDR3 amino acid sequences in common, pointing to private repertoires in all groups.

This clonotype was seen repeatedly, ten times or more. Its antigen is undetermined. MiXCR, run by TCRdb on the 5' RACE reads, gives a single entry per CDR3 protein. This table holds around 62,000 distinct CDR3 sequences, 4.1% found once. V was pared by 3 bases and J by 3 bases, with 9 bases of the junction left unmatched. This CDR3 comprises 16 residues. Germline V lookup: CDR1 SEHNR, CDR2 FQNEAQ (reference sequence). The specimen was PBMCs. This TCR was recovered from a man in his forties or fifties with multiple sclerosis. The V gene is TRBV7-9, the J gene TRBJ1-2, with TRBD1 matching over 8 bases. The CDR3, as DNA: TGTGCCAGCAGCTTCGGTTTTGCCAGGGGGCACTATGGCTACACCTTC. Its protein is CASSFGFARGHYGYTF.